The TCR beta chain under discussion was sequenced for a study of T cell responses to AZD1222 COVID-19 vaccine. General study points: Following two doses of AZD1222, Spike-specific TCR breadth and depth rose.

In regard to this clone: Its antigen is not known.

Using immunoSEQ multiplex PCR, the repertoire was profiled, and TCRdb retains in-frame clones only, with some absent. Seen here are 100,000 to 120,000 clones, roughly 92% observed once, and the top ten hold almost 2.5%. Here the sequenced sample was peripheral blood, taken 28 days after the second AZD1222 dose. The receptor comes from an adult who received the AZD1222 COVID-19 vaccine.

In nucleotides, the CDR3 is TGTGCCAGCCAGTCCGGACAGGGGATGTACGAGCAGTACTTC. It codes for CASQSGQGMYEQYF. The chain has TRBV7-9 and TRBJ2-7; 9 bases match TRBD1. Germline trimming cut 8 bases from V and 4 bases from J; bases unmatched to any gene: 9. Germline CDR1 reads SEHNR; CDR2 reads FQNEAQ (reference sequence). This CDR3 is built from 14 residues.